One TCR beta chain is described in this entry. The antigen is unknown. This specimen comes from a study of cytomegalovirus exposure and HLA in healthy donors. Study-level results: Being productive about 87% or about 30% of the time was typical of most TCR beta V segments in an earlier analysis. Follow-up analysis seemed to connect common viral pathogens with several of the most significant clusters identified.

The CDR3 consists of 14 residues. The ends lost 6 bases at V and 10 bases at J; junction bases unmatched: 8. CDR1 is SNHLY and CDR2 is FYNNEI in the germline V gene. PCR used 60 Vbeta primers and 13 Jbeta primers. Clones were sequenced by immunoSEQ multiplex PCR, and TCRdb holds only the in-frame ones, with some missing. Recorded here are about 200,000 clones; the top ten clones represent 0.65% to 0.75%. The chain joins TRBV2 to TRBJ1-5; 11 bases agree with TRBD1. Sequencing was performed on PBMCs. The receptor's source is a boy aged 5 to 17 in good health and CMV-seronegative. CDR3 DNA: TGTGCCAGCAGGCGGGACAGGGGGATCGTTCCCCAGCATTTT. Residues: CASRRDRGIVPQHF.